One sample yielded the 13 T cell receptor beta chains listed below, sequenced in a study of blood T cell repertoires in COVID-19. Measured with immunoSEQ multiplex PCR; TCRdb has only the in-frame clones, and not every one. Of a few hundred thousand clones in the sample, around 82% were seen once. The sequenced sample consisted of peripheral blood. Every receptor here comes from a woman older than 75 with acute or convalescent COVID-19.

This sequence joins TRBV5-6 and TRBJ1-1; TRBD1 might be the D (6 bases). With 4 bases removed from V and 0 bases from J, the gap between germline ends came to 13 bases. Per germline, CDR1 SGHDT and CDR2 YYEEEE. This CDR3 region has 15 residues. The CDR3 bases are TGTGCCAGCAGCCTGGGACACAGCATGAACACTGAAGCTTTCTTT. Its translation is CASSLGHSMNTEAFF.

V and J are TRBV3-1 (or the pseudogene TRBV3-2) and TRBJ2-7; D uncertain. The CDR3 sequence is 14 residues long. Per the germline V gene, CDR1 is LGHDT and CDR2 is YNNKEL (reference sequence). Trimming took off 4 bases at V and 4 bases at J, with 14 bases between the two ends. The CDR3 loop reads CASSLTELRYEQYF. In DNA form, the CDR3 reads TGTGCCAGCAGCCTAACGGAGTTGAGGTACGAGCAGTACTTC.

The genes are TRBV7-9 and TRBJ2-2; TRBD1 agrees at 9 bases. CDR3 length: 16 amino acids. From germline, CDR1 is SEHNR and CDR2 FQNEAQ (reference sequence). After removal of 1 base from V and 1 base from J, the junction contained 1 base not matched to a gene. CDR3 DNA: TGTGCCAGCAGCTTAGGGGGACAGGGGAACACCGGGGAGCTGTTTTTT. This encodes CASSLGGQGNTGELFF.

This sequence joins TRBV10-3 and TRBJ1-2, with 9 nucleotides matching TRBD1. Germline V gives CDR1 ENHRY, CDR2 SYGVKD. V lost 4 bases and J lost 0; bases outside the gene matches: 18. This CDR3 contains 20 residues. CDR3 in amino acids: CAISGAFFSDRGRANYGYTF. The CDR3 coding sequence is TGTGCCATCAGTGGGGCTTTTTTCTCGGACAGGGGCCGCGCTAACTATGGCTACACCTTC.

The chain joins TRBV28 to TRBJ1-3; D possibly corresponds to TRBD1 (6 bases). V gave up 6 bases and J gave up 3 bases, with 15 bases separating them. The CDR3 consists of 15 residues. CDR1 and CDR2 from the germline V gene are MDHEN and SYDVKM. The CDR3 region is CASRGRDTDGNTIYF. The DNA for the CDR3 is TGTGCCAGCAGGGGCAGGGACACCGATGGAAACACCATATATTTT.

The CDR3 nucleotides are TGTGCCAGCTCACCCCCGGGACTAGCGGGGGGTATTACCCTTACGCAGTATTTT. Translated, it gives CASSPPGLAGGITLTQYF. The chain recombines TRBV18 with TRBJ2-3; 15 nucleotides align to TRBD2. After removal of 3 bases from V and 8 bases from J, the junction contained 12 bases not matched to a gene. This CDR3 is 18 amino acids long. Germline CDR1 and CDR2: KGHSH and LQKENI.

The rearrangement links TRBV9 to TRBJ2-2; 7 bases are shared with TRBD2. This CDR3 comprises 15 residues. Germline V CDR1 and CDR2: SGDLS, YYNGEE. V gave up 5 bases and J gave up 7 bases; unmatched junction bases: 11. CDR3 sequence reads: CASSPGLVGRGELFF. The CDR3 DNA reads as TGTGCCAGCAGTCCCGGACTAGTTGGTCGCGGGGAGCTGTTTTTT.

The genes are TRBV5-1 and TRBJ1-3; D is unresolved. Trimming removed 0 bases at V and 0 bases at J, with 10 bases between. Germline loops: CDR1 SGHRS, CDR2 YFSETQ. This CDR3 contains 16 residues. The CDR3 DNA follows: TGCGCCAGCAGCTTGGAACAAATAATCTCTGGAAACACCATATATTTT. This translates into CASSLEQIISGNTIYF.

The genes are TRBV15 and TRBJ1-3; the D is unclear. Per the germline V gene, CDR1 is LNHNV and CDR2 is YYDKDF (reference sequence). This CDR3 is built from 15 residues. Deletions cut 0 bases from V and 2 bases from J, with 8 bases between. The CDR3 DNA reads TGTGCCACCAGCAGAGACCCCCGTCCTGGAAACACCATATATTTT. Its translation: CATSRDPRPGNTIYF.

The chain combines TRBV9 with TRBJ1-1; D is perhaps TRBD1 (5 bases). Germline-derived CDR1 and CDR2 are SGDLS and YYNGEE. The CDR3 has 15 residues. V shed 4 bases and J shed 4 bases, with 17 bases lying between them. The CDR3 coding sequence is TGTGCCAGCAGCCCTGGGGGGAGATTCGGCACTGAAGCTTTCTTT. It translates to CASSPGGRFGTEAFF. Variable domain in full (rest from reference TRBV9 and TRBJ1-1): DSGVTQTPKHLITATGQRVTLRCSPRSGDLSVYWYQQSLDQGLQFLIQYYNGEERAKGNILERFSAQQFPDLHSELNLSSLELGDSALYFCASSPGGRFGTEAFFGQGTRLTVV.

The rearrangement uses TRBV18 and TRBJ1-6; D possibly corresponds to TRBD1 (5 bases). Germline V gene sequence: CDR1 KGHSH, CDR2 LQKENI. The CDR3 is made up of 13 amino acids. The V end lost 11 bases, the J end lost 9 bases, and 17 bases lay between the germline ends. The CDR3 DNA reads as TGTGCCGCCACTGAGGACATCGTTTCACCCCTCCACTTT. Its translation is CAATEDIVSPLHF.

The V call is TRBV3-1 (or the pseudogene TRBV3-2), the J call TRBJ2-5, with D perhaps TRBD2 (5 bases). Germline assignment: CDR1 LGHDT and CDR2 YNNKEL (reference sequence). The CDR3 is made up of 16 amino acids. V dropped 0 bases and J dropped 2 bases, with 13 bases sitting between them. Written as DNA, the CDR3 is TGTGCCAGCAGCCAAGATCTAACGGGGATACAAGAGACCCAGTACTTC. Residues: CASSQDLTGIQETQYF.

As for this clone: The same CDR3 also results from other DNA sequences found in this sample. The chain carries TRBV6-5 and TRBJ2-7; 8 bases match TRBD2. The CDR3 totals 13 residues. CDR1 and CDR2 (germline): MNHEY, SVGAGI. Trimming cost V 2 bases and J 4 bases; bases outside gene matches: 1. The CDR3 coding sequence is TGTGCCAGCAGTTACCCGGGGGGGTACGAGCAGTACTTC. This translates into CASSYPGGYEQYF.